The 2 T cell receptor beta chains listed next were all sequenced from one sample in a study of neurological immune-mediated disorders. From the 5' RACE reads, TCRdb called clonotypes with MiXCR, one entry per CDR3 protein. The data contain 50,000 to 70,000 distinct CDR3 sequences, 2% to 3% of them seen just once; the ten biggest clones take up 3%. Sequencing used PBMCs. The receptors derive from a man in his forties or fifties with multiple sclerosis.

This clonotype was recorded at least ten times. The chain links TRBV5-1 to TRBJ2-1; tentatively, D is TRBD1 (6 bases). The germline V gene has CDR1 SGHRS and CDR2 YFSETQ. Trimming took off 5 bases at V and 6 bases at J, with 9 bases between the two ends. The CDR3 runs 12 residues. The CDR3 region has the DNA TGCGCCAGCAGTGCACAGGGCAATGAGCAGTTCTTC. Its protein is CASSAQGNEQFF.

Many counts were recorded for this clonotype. The chain uses TRBV3-1 and TRBJ2-7; 9 bases match TRBD2. The junction had 4 bases not matched to a gene; V was cut back by 4 bases and J by 0 bases. Germline CDR1 reads LGHDT; CDR2 reads YNNKEL (reference sequence). The CDR3 length is 15 residues. For the CDR3, the DNA is TGTGCCAGCAGCCCGGAGCGGGGGGCCTCCTACGAGCAGTACTTC. It specifies CASSPERGASYEQYF.